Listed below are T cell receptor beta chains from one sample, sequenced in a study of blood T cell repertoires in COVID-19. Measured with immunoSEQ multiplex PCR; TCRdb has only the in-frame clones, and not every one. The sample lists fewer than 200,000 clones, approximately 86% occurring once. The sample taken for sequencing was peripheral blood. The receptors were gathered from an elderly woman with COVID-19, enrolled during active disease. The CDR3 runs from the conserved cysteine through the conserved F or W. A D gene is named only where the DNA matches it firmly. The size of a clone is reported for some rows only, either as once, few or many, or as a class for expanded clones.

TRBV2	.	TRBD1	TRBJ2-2	CASSLGGLGDTGELFF	TGTGCCAGCAGCTTAGGGGGCCTCGGGGACACCGGGGAGCTGTTTTTT
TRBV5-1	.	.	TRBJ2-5	CASSLGLDTDLETQYF	TGCGCCAGCAGCTTGGGACTGGACACCGACCTAGAGACCCAGTACTTC
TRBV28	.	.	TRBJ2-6	CASSLPGQGSKSGANVLTF	TGTGCCAGCAGTCTCCCGGGGCAGGGGTCGAAATCTGGGGCCAACGTCCTGACTTTC
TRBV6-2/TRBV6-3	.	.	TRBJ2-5	CASSSSLAGQETQYF	TGTGCCAGCAGTTCAAGTTTGGCAGGGCAGGAGACCCAGTACTTC
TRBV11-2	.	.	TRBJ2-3	CASSFDLRVDTQYF	TGTGCCAGCAGCTTTGACCTGCGGGTAGATACGCAGTATTTT
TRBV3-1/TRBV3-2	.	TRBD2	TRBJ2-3	CASSRRLAGEPDTQYF	TGTGCCAGCAGTCGAAGACTAGCGGGAGAACCAGATACGCAGTATTTT
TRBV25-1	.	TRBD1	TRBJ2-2	CASTPTGGSGELFF	TGTGCCAGCACTCCGACAGGGGGCAGCGGGGAGCTGTTTTTT
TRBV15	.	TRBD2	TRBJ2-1	CATSRDQGTSMYNEQFF	TGTGCCACCAGCAGAGATCAAGGGACTAGCATGTACAATGAGCAGTTCTTC
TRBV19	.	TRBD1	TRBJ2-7	CASSSGQGAKYEQYF	TGTGCCAGTAGTTCGGGACAGGGGGCAAAGTACGAGCAGTACTTC
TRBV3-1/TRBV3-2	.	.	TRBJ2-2	CASSQDTGNTGELFF	TGTGCCAGCAGCCAAGATACAGGAAACACCGGGGAGCTGTTTTTT
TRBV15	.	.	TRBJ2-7	CATSRDQSSRGEQYF	TGTGCCACCAGCAGAGATCAGTCCTCCCGAGGCGAGCAGTACTTC
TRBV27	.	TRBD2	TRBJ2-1	CASSLLGPGLQYNEQFF	TGTGCCAGCAGTTTATTGGGCCCGGGACTACAATACAATGAGCAGTTCTTC
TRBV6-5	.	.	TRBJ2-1	CASILFRDLNEQFF	TGTGCCAGCATCTTATTCCGGGACTTAAATGAGCAGTTCTTC
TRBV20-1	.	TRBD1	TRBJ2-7	CSAETGDEQYF	TGCAGTGCGGAGACAGGGGACGAGCAGTACTTC
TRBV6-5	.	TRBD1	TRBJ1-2	CASSYRQGNYGYTF	TGTGCCAGCAGTTACCGACAGGGTAACTATGGCTACACCTTC
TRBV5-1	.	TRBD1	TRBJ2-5	CASSTGELRETQYF	TGCGCCAGTTCGACAGGGGAACTTCGAGAGACCCAGTACTTC
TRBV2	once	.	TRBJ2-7	CASRDGVSVYEQYF	TGTGCCAGCAGGGACGGGGTTTCGGTCTACGAGCAGTACTTC
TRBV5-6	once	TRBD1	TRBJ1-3	CASSLDIGTAGNTIYF	TGTGCCAGCAGCTTGGATATCGGGACAGCTGGAAACACCATATATTTT
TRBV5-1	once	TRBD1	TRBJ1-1	CASSLADRGRTDTEAFF	TGCGCCAGCAGCTTGGCGGACAGGGGGCGCACCGACACTGAAGCTTTCTTT
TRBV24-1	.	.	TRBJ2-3	CATSDLLTDTQYF	TGTGCCACCAGTGACCTCTTGACAGATACGCAGTATTTT
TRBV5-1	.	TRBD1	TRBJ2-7	CASSEGTGASYEQYF	TGCGCCAGCAGCGAGGGGACAGGGGCCTCCTACGAGCAGTACTTC
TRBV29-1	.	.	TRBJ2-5	CSLWRGETQYF	TGCAGCTTATGGAGAGGAGAGACCCAGTACTTC
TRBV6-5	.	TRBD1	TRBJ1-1	CASSYSLTGGTEAFF	TGTGCCAGCAGTTACTCCTTGACAGGGGGCACTGAAGCTTTCTTT
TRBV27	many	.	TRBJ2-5	CASSLWAGLDETQYF	TGTGCCAGCAGTTTATGGGCAGGGCTAGATGAGACCCAGTACTTC
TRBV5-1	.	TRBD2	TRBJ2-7	CASSLGAASGRPRTYEQYF	TGCGCCAGCAGCTTGGGAGCGGCTAGCGGGAGGCCCCGCACCTACGAGCAGTACTTC
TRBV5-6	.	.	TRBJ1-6	CASSLPGNNSPLHF	TGTGCCAGCAGCTTACCAGGGAACAATTCACCCCTCCACTTT
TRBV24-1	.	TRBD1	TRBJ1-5	CATSGTGNQPQHF	TGTGCCACCTCCGGGACAGGGAATCAGCCCCAGCATTTT
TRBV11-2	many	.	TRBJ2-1	CASSTPVRDEQFF	TGTGCCAGCAGCACCCCGGTCCGGGATGAGCAGTTCTTC
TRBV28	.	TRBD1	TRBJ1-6	CASGTGGIGSPLHF	TGTGCCAGCGGGACAGGGGGCATAGGGTCACCCCTCCACTTT
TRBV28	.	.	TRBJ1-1	CASSAGGTPPAFF	TGTGCCAGCAGTGCCGGAGGGACCCCCCCGGCTTTCTTT
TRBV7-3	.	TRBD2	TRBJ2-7	CASSLGGVLDEQYF	TGTGCCAGCAGCTTAGGGGGGGTCCTCGACGAGCAGTACTTC
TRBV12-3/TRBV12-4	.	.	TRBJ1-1	CASSLVVGEAFF	TGTGCCAGCAGTTTAGTGGTCGGTGAAGCTTTCTTT
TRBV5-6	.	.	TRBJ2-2	CASSRYLATNTGELFF	TGTGCCAGCAGTCGGTACCTAGCAACGAACACCGGGGAGCTGTTTTTT
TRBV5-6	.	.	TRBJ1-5	CASTRRVGSQPQHF	TGTGCCAGCACCAGGAGGGTAGGCAGCCAGCCCCAGCATTTT